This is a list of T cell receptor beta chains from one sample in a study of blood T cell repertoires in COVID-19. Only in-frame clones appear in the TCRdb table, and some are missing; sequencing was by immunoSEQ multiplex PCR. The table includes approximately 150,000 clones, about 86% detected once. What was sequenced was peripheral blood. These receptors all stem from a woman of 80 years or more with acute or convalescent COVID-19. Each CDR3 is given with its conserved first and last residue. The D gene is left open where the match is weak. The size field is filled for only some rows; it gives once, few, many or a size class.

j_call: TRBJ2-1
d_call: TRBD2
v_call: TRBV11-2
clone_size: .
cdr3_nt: TGTGCCAGCAGCCTGGGGACTAGCGGGGGGGCGCGTCTGTTCTTC
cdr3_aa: CASSLGTSGGARLFF

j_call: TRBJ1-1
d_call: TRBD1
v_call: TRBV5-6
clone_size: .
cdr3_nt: TGTGCCAGCAGCTTGGCGTCAGGGGGACCTGGAGCTTTCTTT
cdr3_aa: CASSLASGGPGAFF

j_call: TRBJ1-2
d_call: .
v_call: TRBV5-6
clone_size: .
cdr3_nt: TGTGCCAGCAGCTTGGAATTGTCCTCCTTCAACTATGGCTACACCTTC
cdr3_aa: CASSLELSSFNYGYTF

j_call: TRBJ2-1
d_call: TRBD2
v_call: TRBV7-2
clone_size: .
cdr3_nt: TGTGCCAGCAGCTTAGGGGGGGGGAAAAATGAGCAGTTCTTC
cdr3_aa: CASSLGGGKNEQFF

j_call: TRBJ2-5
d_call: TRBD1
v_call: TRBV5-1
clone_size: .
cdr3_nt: TGCGCCAGCAGCATCGGGACAGGGTTGGAGACCCAGTACTTC
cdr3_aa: CASSIGTGLETQYF

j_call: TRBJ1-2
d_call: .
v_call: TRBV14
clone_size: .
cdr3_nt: TGTGCCAGCAGCCCACAGGGTCTTCATGGCTACACCTTC
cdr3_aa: CASSPQGLHGYTF

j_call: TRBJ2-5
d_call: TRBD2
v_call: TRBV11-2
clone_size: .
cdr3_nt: TGTGCCAGCAGCTTAGGAGCGACTAGCGGGAGCCAAGGAGAGACCCAGTACTTC
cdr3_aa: CASSLGATSGSQGETQYF

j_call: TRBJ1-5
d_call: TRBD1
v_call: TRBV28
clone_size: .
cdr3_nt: TGTGCCAGCAGTTTTCGACAGGGAGGCCAGCCCCAGCATTTT
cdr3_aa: CASSFRQGGQPQHF

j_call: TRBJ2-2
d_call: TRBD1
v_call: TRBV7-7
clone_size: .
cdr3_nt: TGTGCTAGCAGCCCTACAGGGGGCGTCGGGGAGCTGTTTTTT
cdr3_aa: CASSPTGGVGELFF

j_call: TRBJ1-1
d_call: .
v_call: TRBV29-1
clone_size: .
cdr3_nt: TGCAGCGTTGTCCGGCAGGGGAACACTGAAGCTTTCTTT
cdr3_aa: CSVVRQGNTEAFF

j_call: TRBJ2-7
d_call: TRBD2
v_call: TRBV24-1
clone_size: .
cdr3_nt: TGTGCCGCCTCCGGAGAGCGGGAAACCTACGAGCAGTACTTC
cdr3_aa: CAASGERETYEQYF

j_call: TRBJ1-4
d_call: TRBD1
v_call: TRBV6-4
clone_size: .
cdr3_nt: TGTGCCAGCAGGATCAGGGGGCAGACTAATGAAAAACTGTTTTTT
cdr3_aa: CASRIRGQTNEKLFF

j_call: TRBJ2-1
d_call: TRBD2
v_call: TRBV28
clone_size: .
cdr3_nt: TGTGCCAGCAGTTTGGGCGGGAGGGCCTACAATGAGCAGTTCTTC
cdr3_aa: CASSLGGRAYNEQFF

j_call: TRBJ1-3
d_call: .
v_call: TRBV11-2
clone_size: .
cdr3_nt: TGTGCCAGCAGCTTAGGGGGGGGCCACTCTGGAAACACCATATATTTT
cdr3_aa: CASSLGGGHSGNTIYF

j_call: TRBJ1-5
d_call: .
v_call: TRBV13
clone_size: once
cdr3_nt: TGTGCCAGCAGCTTTTCAGGCCCCAATCAGCCCCAGCATTTT
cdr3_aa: CASSFSGPNQPQHF

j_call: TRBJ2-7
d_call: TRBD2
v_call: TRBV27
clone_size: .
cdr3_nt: TGTGCCAGCAGTTATGGGACTAGCGGGAGTAGATACGAGCAGTACTTC
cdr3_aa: CASSYGTSGSRYEQYF

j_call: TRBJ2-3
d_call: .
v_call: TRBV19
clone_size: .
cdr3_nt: TGTGCCAGTAGTGGGCGGGGGCGTGGTGGAGATACGCAGTATTTT
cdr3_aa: CASSGRGRGGDTQYF

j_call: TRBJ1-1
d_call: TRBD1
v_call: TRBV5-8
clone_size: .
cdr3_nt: TGTGCCAGCAGCTTGGACAGGGGGAACACTGAAGCTTTCTTT
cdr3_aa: CASSLDRGNTEAFF

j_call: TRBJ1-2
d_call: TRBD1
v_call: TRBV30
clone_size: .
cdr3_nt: TGTGCCTGGAGTTTCCTACCCGGACAGGGCGATGGCTACACCTTC
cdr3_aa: CAWSFLPGQGDGYTF

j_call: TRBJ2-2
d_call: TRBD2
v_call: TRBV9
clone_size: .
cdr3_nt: TGTGCCAGCAGCCTTCGACTAGCGGCAAACACCGGGGAGCTGTTTTTT
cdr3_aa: CASSLRLAANTGELFF

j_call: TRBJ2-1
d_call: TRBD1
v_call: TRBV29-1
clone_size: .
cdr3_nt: TGCAGCGTTGAGGGACAGGGGTGGTCGGAGCAGTTCTTC
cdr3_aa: CSVEGQGWSEQFF

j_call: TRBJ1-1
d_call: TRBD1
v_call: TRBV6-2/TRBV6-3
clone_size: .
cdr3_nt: TGTGCCAGCAGTTACCCAGGGGGCTGGGGGATGAACACTGAAGCTTTCTTT
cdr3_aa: CASSYPGGWGMNTEAFF

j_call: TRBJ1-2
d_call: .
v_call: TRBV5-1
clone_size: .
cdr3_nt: TGCGCCAGCAGCTCCGACAGGCGTGGCGGCTATGGCTACACCTTC
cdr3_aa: CASSSDRRGGYGYTF

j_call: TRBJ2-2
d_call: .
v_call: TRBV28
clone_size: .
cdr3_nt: TGTGCCAGCAGCCCACTCGCCACGAACACCGGGGAGCTGTTTTTT
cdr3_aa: CASSPLATNTGELFF

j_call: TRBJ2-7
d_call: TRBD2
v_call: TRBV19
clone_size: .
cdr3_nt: TGTGCCAGTAGTATACGACAGTCCCTAGCGGGGAGTCTCTCCTACGAGCAGTACTTC
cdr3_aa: CASSIRQSLAGSLSYEQYF

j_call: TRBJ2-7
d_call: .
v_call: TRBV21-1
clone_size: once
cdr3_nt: TGTGCCACCCTACCTAACTGGGACAGGGTGGCCTACGAGCAGTACTTC
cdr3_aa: CATLPNWDRVAYEQYF

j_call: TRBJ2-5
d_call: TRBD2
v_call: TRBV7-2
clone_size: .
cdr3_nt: TGTGCCAGCAGCTTAGTAGGGACTAGCCCCCAAGAGACCCAGTACTTC
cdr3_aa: CASSLVGTSPQETQYF

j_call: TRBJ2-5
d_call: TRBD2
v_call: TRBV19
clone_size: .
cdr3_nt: TGTGCCAGTAGTACCGCCGGACTAGCGGGAGGAGGGGCCCAGTACTTC
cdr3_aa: CASSTAGLAGGGAQYF

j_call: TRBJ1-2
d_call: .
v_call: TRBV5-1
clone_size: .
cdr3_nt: TGCGCCAGCAGCTTACCAGGATATGGCTACACCTTC
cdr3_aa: CASSLPGYGYTF

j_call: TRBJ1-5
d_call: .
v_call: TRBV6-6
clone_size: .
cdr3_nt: TGTGCCAGCAGTTACCGGCAGGGGTACAATCAGCCCCAGCATTTT
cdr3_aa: CASSYRQGYNQPQHF

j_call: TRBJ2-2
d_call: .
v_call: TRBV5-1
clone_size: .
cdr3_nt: TGCGCCAGCAGCCTTAGTGTGACCGGGGAGCTGTTTTTT
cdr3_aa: CASSLSVTGELFF

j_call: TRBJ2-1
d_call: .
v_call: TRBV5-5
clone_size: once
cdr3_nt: TGTGCCAGCAGCTTCAGCTGGGGGGATGAGCAGTTCTTC
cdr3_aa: CASSFSWGDEQFF

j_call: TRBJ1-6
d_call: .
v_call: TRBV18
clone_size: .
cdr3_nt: TGTGCCAGCTCACTCAACGGGGAGGATAATTCACCCCTCCACTTT
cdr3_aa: CASSLNGEDNSPLHF

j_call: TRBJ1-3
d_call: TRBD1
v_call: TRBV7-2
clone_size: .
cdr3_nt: TGTGCCAGCAGCCTCACCGGGACAGGGCCTGGAAACACCATATATTTT
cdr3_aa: CASSLTGTGPGNTIYF

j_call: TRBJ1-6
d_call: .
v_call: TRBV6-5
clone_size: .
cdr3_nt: TGTGCCAGCAGTTACGGGGGGAATAGTAATTCACCCCTCCACTTT
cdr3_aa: CASSYGGNSNSPLHF

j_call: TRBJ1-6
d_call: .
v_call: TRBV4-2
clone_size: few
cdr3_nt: TGTGCCAGCAGCCCTCATCCAGGGGATAATTCACCCCTCCACTTT
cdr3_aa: CASSPHPGDNSPLHF

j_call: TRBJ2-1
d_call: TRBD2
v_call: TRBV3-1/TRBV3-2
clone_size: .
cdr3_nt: TGTGCCAGCAGCCCGAAACAAGGTCCCGTAGCGGGGGGGCCTTTGATGGGGACTAGCAATGAGCAGTTCTTC
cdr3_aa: CASSPKQGPVAGGPLMGTSNEQFF

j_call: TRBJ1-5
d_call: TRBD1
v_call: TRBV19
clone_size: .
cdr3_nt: TGTGCCAGTAGTATCAACGGGCAGGGGGCTAATCAGCCCCAGCATTTT
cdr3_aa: CASSINGQGANQPQHF

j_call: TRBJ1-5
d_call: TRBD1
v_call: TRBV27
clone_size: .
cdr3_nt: TGTGCCAGCAGTTTGGAGGGTCCGGGACAGGGGATCAATCAGCCCCAGCATTTT
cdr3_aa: CASSLEGPGQGINQPQHF

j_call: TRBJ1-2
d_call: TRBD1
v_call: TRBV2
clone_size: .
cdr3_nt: TGTGCCAGCAGTGAAATGTCGACAGGGGGCAGGGGCTATGGCTACACCTTC
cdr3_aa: CASSEMSTGGRGYGYTF

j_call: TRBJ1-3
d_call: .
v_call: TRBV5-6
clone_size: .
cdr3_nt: TGTGCCAGCAGCTTGTATTCTTCTGGAAACACCATATATTTT
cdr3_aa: CASSLYSSGNTIYF

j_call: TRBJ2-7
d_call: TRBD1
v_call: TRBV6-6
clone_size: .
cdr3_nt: TGTGCCAGCAGCCAGGGACAGGGTTTGTCCTACGAGCAGTACTTC
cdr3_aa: CASSQGQGLSYEQYF

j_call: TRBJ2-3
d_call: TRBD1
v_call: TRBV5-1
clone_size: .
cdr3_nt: TGCGCCAGCAGCTTGGGGGGACAGGGGGCAGATACGCAGTATTTT
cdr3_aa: CASSLGGQGADTQYF

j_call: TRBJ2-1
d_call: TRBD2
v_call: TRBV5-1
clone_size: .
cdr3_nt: TGCGCCAGCAGCGAAACTAGCGGAAGATCCCCTTACAATGAGCAGTTCTTC
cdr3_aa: CASSETSGRSPYNEQFF

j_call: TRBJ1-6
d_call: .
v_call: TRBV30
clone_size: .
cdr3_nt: TGTGCCTGGGGGGCGAGGGGAGGCTCCAATTCACCCCTCCACTTT
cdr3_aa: CAWGARGGSNSPLHF

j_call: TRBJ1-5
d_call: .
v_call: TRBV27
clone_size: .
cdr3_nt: TGTGCCAGCAGTGGGGGGTATAGCAATCAGCCCCAGCATTTT
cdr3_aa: CASSGGYSNQPQHF

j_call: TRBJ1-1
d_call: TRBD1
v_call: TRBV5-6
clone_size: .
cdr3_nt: TGTGCCAGCAGCCCGGACAGGGGTCGTTACACTGAAGCTTTCTTT
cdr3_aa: CASSPDRGRYTEAFF

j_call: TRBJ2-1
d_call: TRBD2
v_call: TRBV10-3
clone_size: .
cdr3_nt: TGTGCCACCCGGAGACTAGCGGGAGAGTCAAACAATGAGCAGTTCTTC
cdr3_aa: CATRRLAGESNNEQFF

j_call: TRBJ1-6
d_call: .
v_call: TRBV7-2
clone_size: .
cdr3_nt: TGTGCCAGCAGCTTCCACTCTCTAGAGTCACCCCTCCACTTT
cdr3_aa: CASSFHSLESPLHF

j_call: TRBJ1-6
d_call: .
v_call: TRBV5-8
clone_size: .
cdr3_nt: TGTGCCAGCAGCTTGGGCCAGGCAAAGAATTCACCCCTCCACTTT
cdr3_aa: CASSLGQAKNSPLHF

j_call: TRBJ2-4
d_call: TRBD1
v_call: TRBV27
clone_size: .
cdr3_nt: TGTGCCAGCAGTTTGGGACAGGGGGCTTGGAACATTCAGTACTTC
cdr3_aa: CASSLGQGAWNIQYF

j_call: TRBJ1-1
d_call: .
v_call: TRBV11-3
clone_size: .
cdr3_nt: TGTGCCAGCAGCTTAGAACAGAACACTGAAGCTTTCTTT
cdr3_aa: CASSLEQNTEAFF

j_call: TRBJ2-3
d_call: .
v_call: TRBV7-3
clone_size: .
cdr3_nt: TGTGCCAGCAGCTTGTCGGGGGTCACAGATACGCAGTATTTT
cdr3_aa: CASSLSGVTDTQYF

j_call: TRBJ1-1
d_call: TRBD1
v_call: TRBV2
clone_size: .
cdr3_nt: TGTGCCAGCGTAATCCAGGGGGTGGGCACTGAAGCTTTCTTT
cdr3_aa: CASVIQGVGTEAFF

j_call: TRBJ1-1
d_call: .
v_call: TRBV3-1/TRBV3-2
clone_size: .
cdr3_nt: TGTGCCAGCAGCCACCAGGACGGACAGAACACTGAAGCTTTCTTT
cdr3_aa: CASSHQDGQNTEAFF